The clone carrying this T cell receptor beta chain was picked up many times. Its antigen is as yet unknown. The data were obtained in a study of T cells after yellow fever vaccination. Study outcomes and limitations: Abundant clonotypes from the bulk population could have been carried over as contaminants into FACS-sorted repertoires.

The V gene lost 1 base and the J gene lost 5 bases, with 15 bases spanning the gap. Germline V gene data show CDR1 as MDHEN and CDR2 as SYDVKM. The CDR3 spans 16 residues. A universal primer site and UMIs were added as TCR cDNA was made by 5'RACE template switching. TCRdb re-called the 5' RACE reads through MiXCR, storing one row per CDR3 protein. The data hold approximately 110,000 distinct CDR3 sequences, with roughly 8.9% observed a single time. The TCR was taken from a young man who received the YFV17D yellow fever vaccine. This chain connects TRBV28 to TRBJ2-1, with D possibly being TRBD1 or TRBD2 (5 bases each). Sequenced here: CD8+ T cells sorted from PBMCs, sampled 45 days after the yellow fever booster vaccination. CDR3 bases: TGTGCCAGCAGTTTATTAGTGAGGGGCCGCAACAATGAGCAGTTCTTC. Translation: CASSLLVRGRNNEQFF.